The rows below give T cell receptor beta chains drawn from one sample of a study of T cells in Graves' hyperthyroidism and ophthalmopathy. TCRdb analysed the multiplex PCR reads with MiXCR anew, one entry per CDR3 protein. This table has a few hundred thousand distinct CDR3 sequences, around 46% appearing once. Sequenced: peripheral blood or thyroid tissue (not recorded which). These receptors came from a young woman with Graves' hyperthyroidism. Each CDR3 is given with its conserved first and last residue.

j_gene,len,v_gene,CDR3aa
TRBJ2-5,14,TRBV15,CATSRRATQETQYF
TRBJ1-3,16,TRBV4-1,CASSRTGGPAGNTIYF
TRBJ2-7,16,TRBV5-8,CASSPTSGRATGEQYF
TRBJ2-7,16,TRBV5-1,CASSLEGQPISYEQYF
TRBJ2-7,13,TRBV4-1,CASSQVRVDEQYF
TRBJ2-3,12,TRBV24-1,CATSDPTTPQYF
.,14,TRBV5-5,CASSRDWEGDEQFF
TRBJ1-2,13,TRBV29-1,CQLPGTGGHGYTF
TRBJ2-6,15,TRBV7-9,CASSLEGTGANVLTF
TRBJ1-6,15,TRBV6-9,CASRDKGQGYSPLHF
TRBJ2-7,15,TRBV19,CASRITREADHEQYF
TRBJ1-2,17,TRBV9,CASSLTEGLGTVTIRTF
TRBJ2-7,13,TRBV20-1,CSATSLEGYEQYF
TRBJ2-5,16,TRBV4-1,CASSQEGDTYQETQYF
TRBJ1-2,14,TRBV6-1,CASRSMDRDYGYTF
TRBJ1-1,12,TRBV11-2,CASSGGTGLAFF
TRBJ1-6,14,TRBV7-9,CASSLGGFGSPLHF
TRBJ2-7,16,TRBV20-1,CSASHPLAGTFYEQYF
TRBJ2-7,16,TRBV20-1,CSASSAGTSRAYEQYF
TRBJ2-5,17,TRBV5-1,CASSTPKPGLAEETQYF
TRBJ1-5,15,TRBV10-3,CAISVVGASNQPQHF
.,16,TRBV12-3/TRBV12-4,CASSLKGQRTQNIQYF
TRBJ2-2,15,TRBV7-2,CASKEGLAVSGELFF
TRBJ1-1,18,TRBV5-1,CASSFIPGQGGGGTEAFF
TRBJ1-1,14,TRBV7-3,CASSSTGGVSEAFF
.,15,TRBV12-3/TRBV12-4,CASSKGTGRGYEQYF
TRBJ2-7,12,TRBV6-5,CASSGGEDEQYF
TRBJ2-5,13,TRBV7-9,CASSSRGRETQYF
TRBJ1-1,18,TRBV24-1,CATSDLRGQGRADTEAFF
TRBJ2-5,16,TRBV12-5,CASGLGLADTQETQYF
TRBJ2-1,16,TRBV12-3/TRBV12-4,CASTIPEGLATNEQFF
TRBJ2-5,14,TRBV5-6,CASSLGLAAMAQYF
TRBJ1-2,14,TRBV7-9,CASSLFRGGSGYTF
TRBJ2-3,16,TRBV5-1,CASSHLAGGSTDTQYF